The 10 T cell receptor beta chains given below trace back to one sample, sequenced in a study of regulatory T cells in long-lasting Graves disease. The TCR beta library used iRepertoire HTBI primers with Arm-PCR amplification of CDR3. TCRdb itself ran the multiplex PCR reads through MiXCR, one entry per CDR3 protein. This table holds about 460,000 distinct CDR3 sequences, about 20% found once. Time point noted: persistent/refractory GD, antithyroid drugs over 5 years with positive TRAb. The TCR library was made from RNA extracted from PBMCs. Sequenced here: peripheral blood mononuclear cells (PBMCs), sampled when the disease was refractory, from a patient treated with antithyroid drugs. All receptors derive from a female donor with Graves disease.

CDR3 sequence reads: CASSLKKEGAPTYEQYF. The CDR3 DNA reads TGTGCCAGCAGCTTAAAGAAAGAGGGGGCCCCTACCTACGAGCAGTACTTC. The chain uses TRBV7-9 and TRBJ2-7; TRBD1 aligns across 7 bases. Trimming removed 2 bases from V and 2 bases from J; junction bases left unmatched: 12. The germline V gene encodes CDR1 SEHNR and CDR2 FQNEAQ (reference sequence). This CDR3 comprises 17 residues.

The table lists this clonotype with a few counts. This chain links TRBV6-9 with TRBJ2-7, with D tentatively TRBD2 (7 bases). The ends were cut back, 3 bases at V and 1 base at J, with 13 bases in the middle. Germline V CDR1 and CDR2: MNHGY, SVAAGI. The CDR3 runs to 15 residues. The CDR3 nucleotides are TGTGCCAGCAGTTACGGAGCGGGACAATCCTACGAGCAGTACTTC. This translates into CASSYGAGQSYEQYF.

This chain joins TRBV3-1 and TRBJ1-2, with 9 bases aligning to TRBD1. The CDR3 consists of 14 residues. Germline-derived CDR1 and CDR2 are LGHDT and YNNKEL (reference sequence). J gave up 4 bases and V 7 bases, and 7 bases lay outside the gene matches. In nucleotides, the CDR3 is TGTGCCAGCACCAGGGACAGGGTGAGCTATGGCTACACCTTC. Translated, it gives CASTRDRVSYGYTF.

This clonotype was picked up many times. The V and J genes are TRBV6-1 and TRBJ1-5; TRBD1 matches at 8 bases. Germline V CDR1 and CDR2: MNHNS, SASEGT. V lost 4 bases and J lost 2; bases outside the gene matches: 7. There are 16 residues in the CDR3. CDR3 coding DNA: TGTGCCAGCAGTGTCCGACAGGGACAGGGCAATCAGCCCCAGCATTTT. Translating gives CASSVRQGQGNQPQHF.

The chain carries TRBV14 and TRBJ1-1; possible D gene TRBD1, 6 bases. The CDR3 length is 17 residues. Germline V gene data show CDR1 as SGHDN and CDR2 as FVKESK. V was pared by 2 bases and J by 3 bases, with 19 bases between. The CDR3 DNA reads TGTGCCAGCAGCCAAACTGGCGGGGGCGCTCGGGACACTGAAGCTTTCTTT. Its protein is CASSQTGGGARDTEAFF.

The sample holds many counts of this clonotype. The V gene is TRBV20-1, the J gene TRBJ1-5, with a tentative D call TRBD1 (6 bases). The germline CDR1 and CDR2 sequences are DFQATT and SNEGSKA (reference sequence). Deletions cut 3 bases from V and 2 bases from J, with 20 bases between. CDR3 length: 17 amino acids. DNA for the CDR3: TGCAGTGCTAGCCCGTCGTCGGGGGCCGTGGGCAATCAGCCCCAGCATTTT. It specifies CSASPSSGAVGNQPQHF.

This clonotype was counted only a few times. A much larger clone is a single base away; this may be a read error. The chain joins TRBV28 to TRBJ2-7; 10 positions match TRBD2. This CDR3 spans 16 amino acids. CDR1 and CDR2 (germline): MDHEN, SYDVKM. V gave up 3 bases and J gave up 1 base; unmatched junction bases: 6. The CDR3 nucleotides read TGTGCCAGCAGTTTTTCCCTACTAGCGGGATCCTACGAGCAGTACTTC. It yields the protein CASSFSLLAGSYEQYF.

This clonotype has just a few counts. The V gene is TRBV6-1, the J gene TRBJ2-7, with 8 bases that match TRBD2. The CDR3 covers 14 residues. V shed 10 bases and J 2 bases; nucleotides not matched to a gene: 10. Germline CDR1 MNHNS, CDR2 SASEGT. The CDR3, as DNA: TGTGCCACCTACACTAGCGGCGTCACCTACGAGCAGTACTTC. This gives the protein CATYTSGVTYEQYF.

At least ten counts were recorded for this clonotype. The rearrangement joins TRBV2 to TRBJ2-6; TRBD1 is a possible D gene (5 bases). CDR1 is SNHLY, CDR2 FYNNEI, per germline. V was shortened by 5 bases and J by 0 bases, with 14 bases between the two germline ends. The CDR3 is 17 residues long. In DNA, the CDR3 is TGTGCCAGCAGTTTCGACAGAAGGATCTCTGGGGCCAACGTCCTGACTTTC. Amino acids: CASSFDRRISGANVLTF. Looking up the rest from reference TRBV2 and TRBJ2-6 gives the full variable domain: EPEVTQTPSHQVTQMGQEVILRCVPISNHLYFYWYRQILGQKVEFLVSFYNNEISEKSEIFDDQFSVERPDGSNFTLKIRSTKLEDSAMYFCASSFDRRISGANVLTFGAGSRLTVL.

As regards this clonotype: A much larger clone differs by one base, so this may be a read error. As DNA, the CDR3 is TGTGCCAGCGGCCCGGGACAGGGGGCCTACGAGCAGTACTTC. Its translation is CASGPGQGAYEQYF. The chain couples TRBV27 to TRBJ2-7; 11 bases are shared with TRBD1. This CDR3 spans 14 amino acids. V shed 8 bases and J 2 bases; nucleotides not matched to a gene: 5. Germline assignment: CDR1 MNHEY and CDR2 SMNVEV (reference sequence).